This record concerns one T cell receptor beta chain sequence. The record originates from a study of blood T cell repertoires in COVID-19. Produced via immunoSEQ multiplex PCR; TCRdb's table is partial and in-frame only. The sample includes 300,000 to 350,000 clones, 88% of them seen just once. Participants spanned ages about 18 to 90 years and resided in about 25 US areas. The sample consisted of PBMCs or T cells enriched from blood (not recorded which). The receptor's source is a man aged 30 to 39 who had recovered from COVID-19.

The CDR3 DNA is TGTGCCAGCAGCTTAGGGCAGGGGTTAGAGACCCAGTACTTC. Protein: CASSLGQGLETQYF. The chain is built from TRBV11-2 and TRBJ2-5, with a possible D match to TRBD1 (6 bases). V lost 1 base and J 4 bases, leaving 10 bases between the germline ends. The germline gives CDR1 SGHAT, CDR2 FQNNGV. CDR3 length equals 14 residues.